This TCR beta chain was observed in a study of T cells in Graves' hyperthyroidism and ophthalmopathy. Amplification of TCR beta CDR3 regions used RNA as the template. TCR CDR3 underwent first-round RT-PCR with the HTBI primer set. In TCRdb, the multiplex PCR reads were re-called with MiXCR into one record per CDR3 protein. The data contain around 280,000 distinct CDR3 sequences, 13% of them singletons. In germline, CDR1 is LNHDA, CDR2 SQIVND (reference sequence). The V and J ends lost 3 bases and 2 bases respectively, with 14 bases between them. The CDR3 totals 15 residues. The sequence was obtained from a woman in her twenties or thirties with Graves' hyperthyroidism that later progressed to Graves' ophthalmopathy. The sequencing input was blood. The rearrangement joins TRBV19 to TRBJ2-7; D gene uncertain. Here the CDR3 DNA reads TGTGCCAGTAGTATTCGGTTGTCGCAAGCCTACGAGCAGTACTTC. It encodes CASSIRLSQAYEQYF.